Each of the 5 T cell receptor beta chains below was sequenced from the same sample in a study of response to subunit inactivated influenza vaccine. TCRdb re-derived calls from the RT-PCR reads in MiXCR, one entry per CDR3 protein. Here the sample spans roughly 540,000 distinct CDR3 sequences, roughly 23% being singletons. In addition, the sample was reused for a study of T cells expressing NK-cell markers. That source notes: Synthesis of TCR beta cDNA relied on 5'RACE template switching carrying UMIs.

The sequenced sample was CD4+ T cells sorted from PBMCs, obtained roughly 12 days after vaccination. The origin of the receptors is a man over 45 who received an inactivated influenza vaccine.

The chain employs TRBV11-2 and TRBJ2-5; 10 bases line up with TRBD2. The J segment lost 3 bases and the V segment lost 2 bases, leaving 9 bases of the junction unmatched. The CDR3 runs 17 residues. Germline lookup yields CDR1 SGHAT and CDR2 FQNNGV. The CDR3 sequence is CASSLRLTSGAKETQYF. The CDR3 DNA follows: TGTGCCAGCAGCTTACGATTAACTAGCGGGGCGAAAGAGACCCAGTACTTC.

This sequence joins TRBV10-3 and TRBJ2-3; tentatively, D is TRBD1 or TRBD2 (5 bases each). The ends were cut back, 3 bases at V and 2 bases at J, with 15 bases in the middle. The CDR3 extends over 16 amino acids. Germline CDR1 is ENHRY and CDR2 is SYGVKD. CDR3 amino acids: CAISDPRRDATDTQYF. DNA for the CDR3: TGTGCCATCAGTGATCCCCGACGGGACGCCACAGATACGCAGTATTTT.

The genes are TRBV7-2 and TRBJ2-1; D is unclear. The CDR3 contains 14 residues. Trimming pared 2 bases from V and 5 bases from J, leaving 10 bases between. Germline V gives CDR1 SGHTA, CDR2 FQGNSA. CDR3 sequence: CASSLLRVDNEQFF. CDR3 nucleotides: TGTGCCAGCAGCTTACTTAGGGTCGACAATGAGCAGTTCTTC.

The chain carries TRBV20-1 and TRBJ2-5, with D perhaps matching TRBD2 (6 bases). The CDR3 length is 13 residues. Germline CDR1 reads DFQATT; CDR2 reads SNEGSKA (reference sequence). CDR3 DNA: TGCAGCGGGCTGGCGGGATCACAAGAGACCCAGTACTTC. Its translation is CSGLAGSQETQYF.

This clonotype occurred a few times. The V call is TRBV5-1, the J call TRBJ2-1; TRBD1 agrees at 10 bases. This CDR3 has 15 amino acids. From germline, CDR1 is SGHRS and CDR2 YFSETQ. Trimming cost V 0 bases and J 6 bases; bases outside gene matches: 3. CDR3 sequence (DNA): TGCGCCAGCAGCTTGGGGGGGACAGGGGCCAATGAGCAGTTCTTC. The encoded protein is CASSLGGTGANEQFF.